This T cell receptor beta chain came from a study of blood T cell repertoires in COVID-19. Turning to the study itself: Sites across the United States, Italy and Spain contributed samples from acute and convalescent COVID-19. The analysed material was cDNA or gDNA that came from T cells, B-cell-depleted T cells, or PBMCs.

Trimming pared 6 bases from V and 4 bases from J, leaving 10 bases between. The CDR3 is 12 amino acids. CDR1 is MNHEY and CDR2 is SVGEGT in the germline V gene. On this clone: Additional DNA sequences in this sample encode the identical CDR3.

The authors' processing: Quantification of nucleated cells was approximated via reference gene primer amplification. Clones were read by immunoSEQ multiplex PCR, and TCRdb kept only the in-frame ones, dropping some. That table supplies the V and J calls and clone size; D and trimming were determined from the DNA. The sample shows approximately 50,000 clones, 88% of them seen only once. Sequencing was carried out using peripheral blood. The receptor was isolated from a human donor in a cohort sampled during active COVID-19. The rearrangement links TRBV6-2 or TRBV6-3 to TRBJ2-7, with D tentatively TRBD2 (5 bases). The CDR3 loop reads CASSPRGYEQYF. CDR3 nucleotides: TGTGCCAGCAGCCCACGGGGTTACGAGCAGTACTTC.